These T cell receptor beta chains were read from a single sample in a study of T-cell memory formation after mild COVID-19. Each CDR3 protein gets one entry after TCRdb re-called the 5' RACE reads with MiXCR. The data contain about 540,000 distinct CDR3 sequences, about a fifth of them seen just once; the ten biggest clones take up roughly an eighth. Sequencing was carried out using PBMCs or a T cell subset sorted from them (not recorded which). These receptors were collected from an adult woman who had mild COVID-19 (a few samples of this study predate the infection). Cell type and time point are not known. The CDR3 runs from the conserved cysteine through the conserved F or W. A D gene is named only where the DNA matches it firmly. Size tells how often a clone was seen (once, few, many) or the class of an expanded clone, and some rows leave it out.

j_call: TRBJ1-1; d_call: -; v_call: TRBV7-3; clone_size: few; cdr3_nt: TGTGCCAGCAGCTTTATGCCCAGAGGGGGAGGTACTGAAGCTTTCTTT; cdr3_aa: CASSFMPRGGGTEAFF
j_call: TRBJ2-1; d_call: -; v_call: TRBV7-3; clone_size: -; cdr3_nt: TGTGCCAGCAGCTTATTCTCCGGGGGTCCTGGAAATGAGCAGTTCTTC; cdr3_aa: CASSLFSGGPGNEQFF
j_call: TRBJ1-5; d_call: TRBD1; v_call: TRBV12-3/TRBV12-4; clone_size: few; cdr3_nt: TGTGCCAGCAGTCTCGACAGGGGGCAAAACCAGCCCCAGCATTTT; cdr3_aa: CASSLDRGQNQPQHF
j_call: TRBJ2-3; d_call: TRBD2; v_call: TRBV29-1; clone_size: few; cdr3_nt: TGCAGCGTTGGTGGGACTAGTCAAGATACGCAGTATTTT; cdr3_aa: CSVGGTSQDTQYF
j_call: TRBJ2-1; d_call: -; v_call: TRBV6-5; clone_size: few; cdr3_nt: TGTGCCAGCACCTCCAGACAGTACAATGAGCAGTTCTTC; cdr3_aa: CASTSRQYNEQFF
j_call: TRBJ2-5; d_call: TRBD2; v_call: TRBV7-8; clone_size: -; cdr3_nt: TGTGCCAGCAGGAGCGGGGGGGCGGTGGAGACCCAGTACTTC; cdr3_aa: CASRSGGAVETQYF
j_call: TRBJ2-1; d_call: TRBD2; v_call: TRBV7-9; clone_size: -; cdr3_nt: TGTGCCAGCAGCTTATTGGCTAGCGGGGGCCCGGGTCCCTACAATGAGCAGTTCTTC; cdr3_aa: CASSLLASGGPGPYNEQFF
j_call: TRBJ2-1; d_call: -; v_call: TRBV5-6; clone_size: many; cdr3_nt: TGTGCCAGCAGCTCGGACTGGAACAATGAGCAGTTCTTC; cdr3_aa: CASSSDWNNEQFF
j_call: TRBJ2-7; d_call: TRBD1; v_call: TRBV10-3; clone_size: -; cdr3_nt: TGTGCCATCAGTGAGTCTAGGGACAGGGTTTCCTACGAGCAGTACTTC; cdr3_aa: CAISESRDRVSYEQYF
j_call: TRBJ2-1; d_call: -; v_call: TRBV2; clone_size: -; cdr3_nt: TGTGCCAGCAGGGGGTTAAGGTCCTACAATGAGCAGTTCTTC; cdr3_aa: CASRGLRSYNEQFF
j_call: TRBJ2-5; d_call: -; v_call: TRBV7-6; clone_size: few; cdr3_nt: TGTGCCAGCAGCGTGGCGTGGGAGACCCAGTACTTC; cdr3_aa: CASSVAWETQYF
j_call: TRBJ2-2; d_call: TRBD2; v_call: TRBV5-1; clone_size: many; cdr3_nt: TGTGCCAGCAGTCTAGCGGGGGGCGACACCGGGGAGCTGTTTTTT; cdr3_aa: CASSLAGGDTGELFF
j_call: TRBJ2-5; d_call: TRBD2; v_call: TRBV15; clone_size: -; cdr3_nt: TGTGCCACCAGCAGAGCGGGGGGGCTATCCGAGACCCAGTACTTC; cdr3_aa: CATSRAGGLSETQYF
j_call: TRBJ2-7; d_call: -; v_call: TRBV7-6; clone_size: few; cdr3_nt: TGTGCCAGCAGCTTAGAGGGCAGGGGGGCCTACGAGCAGTACTTC; cdr3_aa: CASSLEGRGAYEQYF
j_call: TRBJ2-1; d_call: -; v_call: TRBV5-1; clone_size: -; cdr3_nt: TGCGCCAGCATGGCGGGGCCCTCCCTTGGCGATGAGCAGTTCTTC; cdr3_aa: CASMAGPSLGDEQFF
j_call: TRBJ2-1; d_call: TRBD1; v_call: TRBV5-1; clone_size: many; cdr3_nt: TGCGCCAGCAGCTTGTTGGACAGGGGAATCAATGAGCAGTTCTTC; cdr3_aa: CASSLLDRGINEQFF
j_call: TRBJ2-7; d_call: TRBD1; v_call: TRBV7-9; clone_size: -; cdr3_nt: TGTGCCAGCAAGGGACAGGGGGGTCACGAGCAGTACTTC; cdr3_aa: CASKGQGGHEQYF
j_call: TRBJ2-2; d_call: -; v_call: TRBV15; clone_size: -; cdr3_nt: TGTGCCACCAGCAGAGATTCGGCGGGTCGGAACACCGGGGAGCTGTTTTTT; cdr3_aa: CATSRDSAGRNTGELFF
j_call: TRBJ2-7; d_call: -; v_call: TRBV20-1; clone_size: few; cdr3_nt: TGCAGTCACCTAATAGGGAGGTCCTACGAGCAGTACTTC; cdr3_aa: CSHLIGRSYEQYF
j_call: TRBJ2-1; d_call: -; v_call: TRBV30; clone_size: -; cdr3_nt: TGTGCCTGGAGTGTACTGAGCGGCCCAATGGGTGAGCAGTTCTTC; cdr3_aa: CAWSVLSGPMGEQFF
j_call: TRBJ2-1; d_call: TRBD2; v_call: TRBV7-9; clone_size: few; cdr3_nt: TGTGCCAGCAGCTCGGGACTAGAGTTGAGGCCATACAATGAGCAGTTCTTC; cdr3_aa: CASSSGLELRPYNEQFF
j_call: TRBJ2-7; d_call: -; v_call: TRBV7-2; clone_size: -; cdr3_nt: TGTGCCAGCAGCTTAGCGGTTTGGAGGAACGAGCAGTACTTC; cdr3_aa: CASSLAVWRNEQYF
j_call: TRBJ2-2; d_call: -; v_call: TRBV7-3; clone_size: few; cdr3_nt: TGTGCCAGCAGTTCGAACCCTACCGGGGAGCTGTTTTTT; cdr3_aa: CASSSNPTGELFF
j_call: TRBJ2-7; d_call: TRBD2; v_call: TRBV19; clone_size: -; cdr3_nt: TGTGCCAGTAGGGTAGCGGGGACCTACGAGCAGTACTTC; cdr3_aa: CASRVAGTYEQYF
j_call: TRBJ2-7; d_call: TRBD2; v_call: TRBV12-3/TRBV12-4; clone_size: few; cdr3_nt: TGTGCCAGCACCTCGCCGGGACTAGAATACGAGCAGTACTTC; cdr3_aa: CASTSPGLEYEQYF
j_call: TRBJ2-7; d_call: -; v_call: TRBV20-1; clone_size: -; cdr3_nt: TGCAGTGTCGCCGGGAGCTCCTACGAGCAGTACTTC; cdr3_aa: CSVAGSSYEQYF
j_call: TRBJ2-7; d_call: TRBD2; v_call: TRBV6-5; clone_size: -; cdr3_nt: TGTGCCAGCAGTTACACATCGACTAGCGGGGGGATGAGCTCCTACGAGCAGTACTTC; cdr3_aa: CASSYTSTSGGMSSYEQYF
j_call: TRBJ1-5; d_call: -; v_call: TRBV7-9; clone_size: -; cdr3_nt: TGTGCCAGCAGCTTCCCGGGACGGAAAAAGCATTTT; cdr3_aa: CASSFPGRKKHF
j_call: TRBJ2-1; d_call: TRBD2; v_call: TRBV19; clone_size: -; cdr3_nt: TGTGCCAGTAAGGGACTAGCTGACTACAATGAGCAGTTCTTC; cdr3_aa: CASKGLADYNEQFF
j_call: TRBJ2-5; d_call: TRBD1; v_call: TRBV7-9; clone_size: -; cdr3_nt: TGTGCCAGCAGCTTCCCTTCCGGACAGGGAGACCAAGAGACCCAGTACTTC; cdr3_aa: CASSFPSGQGDQETQYF
j_call: TRBJ1-2; d_call: -; v_call: TRBV7-9; clone_size: -; cdr3_nt: TGTGCCAGCAGTTACCAGGGTGCAGGGGTCTATGGCTACACCTTC; cdr3_aa: CASSYQGAGVYGYTF
j_call: TRBJ2-2; d_call: -; v_call: TRBV7-9; clone_size: few; cdr3_nt: TGTGCCAGCGCAAGCTGGCGGACGAACACCGGGGAGCTGTTTTTT; cdr3_aa: CASASWRTNTGELFF
j_call: TRBJ1-1; d_call: TRBD1; v_call: TRBV7-2; clone_size: -; cdr3_nt: TGTGCCAGCAGCCGAACAGGGGCCTCGGATGAGGACACTGAAGCTTTCTTT; cdr3_aa: CASSRTGASDEDTEAFF
j_call: TRBJ1-5; d_call: TRBD1; v_call: TRBV20-1; clone_size: -; cdr3_nt: TGCAGTGCTCCACACCCACAGGGGGCTCGCAATCAGCCCCAGCATTTT; cdr3_aa: CSAPHPQGARNQPQHF
j_call: TRBJ2-4; d_call: -; v_call: TRBV27; clone_size: -; cdr3_nt: TGTGCCAGCAGTCCAGTCGGACAGTTCAACAACATTCAGTACTTC; cdr3_aa: CASSPVGQFNNIQYF
j_call: TRBJ2-5; d_call: -; v_call: TRBV18; clone_size: -; cdr3_nt: TGTGCCAGCTCACCCCTGCTAGGACAGACCCAAGAGACCCAGTACTTC; cdr3_aa: CASSPLLGQTQETQYF
j_call: TRBJ2-1; d_call: -; v_call: TRBV24-1; clone_size: few; cdr3_nt: TGTGCCACCAGTAGACTGCACAATGAGCAGTTCTTC; cdr3_aa: CATSRLHNEQFF
j_call: TRBJ2-7; d_call: -; v_call: TRBV4-1; clone_size: few; cdr3_nt: TGCGCCAGCAGCCCCGGCGGCAGCTGGGAGCAGTACTTC; cdr3_aa: CASSPGGSWEQYF
j_call: TRBJ1-2; d_call: -; v_call: TRBV5-1; clone_size: few; cdr3_nt: TGCGCCAGCAGCTTGGCCGGTGGACAGTTTACTAACTATGGCTACACCTTC; cdr3_aa: CASSLAGGQFTNYGYTF
j_call: TRBJ2-2; d_call: TRBD2; v_call: TRBV6-2/TRBV6-3; clone_size: few; cdr3_nt: TGTGCCAGCAGTTCCGCGGGAGTTAACGGGGAGCTGTTTTTT; cdr3_aa: CASSSAGVNGELFF
j_call: TRBJ1-3; d_call: -; v_call: TRBV7-2; clone_size: -; cdr3_nt: TGTGCCAGCAGCTTAGACATAAGTTGGCAAAACACCATATATTTT; cdr3_aa: CASSLDISWQNTIYF
j_call: TRBJ2-7; d_call: TRBD1; v_call: TRBV15; clone_size: -; cdr3_nt: TGTGCCACCAGCAGACCCGACCGGACAGGAAGCTCCTACGAGCAGTACTTC; cdr3_aa: CATSRPDRTGSSYEQYF
j_call: TRBJ2-7; d_call: TRBD1; v_call: TRBV14; clone_size: -; cdr3_nt: TGTGCCAGCAGCCTCCCGGGGACAGGGAAGCAGTACTTC; cdr3_aa: CASSLPGTGKQYF
j_call: TRBJ2-3; d_call: -; v_call: TRBV11-2; clone_size: -; cdr3_nt: TGTGCCAGCAGCTTAGATGCCCAGGAGATCCTGAGAGATACGCAGTATTTT; cdr3_aa: CASSLDAQEILRDTQYF
j_call: TRBJ2-7; d_call: TRBD2; v_call: TRBV6-5; clone_size: few; cdr3_nt: TGTGCCAGCAGATTTCGACTAGCGGGAACCTACGAGCAGTACTTC; cdr3_aa: CASRFRLAGTYEQYF